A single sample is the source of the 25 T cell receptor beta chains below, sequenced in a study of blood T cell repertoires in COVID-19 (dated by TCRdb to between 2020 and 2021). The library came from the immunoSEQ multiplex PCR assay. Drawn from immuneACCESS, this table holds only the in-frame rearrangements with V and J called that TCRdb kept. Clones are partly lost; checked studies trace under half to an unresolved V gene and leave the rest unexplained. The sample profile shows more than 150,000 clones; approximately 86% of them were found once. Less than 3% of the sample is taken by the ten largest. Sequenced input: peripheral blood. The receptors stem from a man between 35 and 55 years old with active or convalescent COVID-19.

The DNA for the CDR3 is TGCAGTGCGGACAGTTTTAATCCCCAGCATTTT. It is translated as CSADSFNPQHF. J is TRBJ1-5 and V is TRBV20-1, with a weak D call TRBD1 (6 bases). CDR1 and CDR2 (germline): DFQATT, SNEGSKA (reference sequence). The CDR3 totals 11 residues. V lost 6 bases and J lost 10, with 13 bases in between.

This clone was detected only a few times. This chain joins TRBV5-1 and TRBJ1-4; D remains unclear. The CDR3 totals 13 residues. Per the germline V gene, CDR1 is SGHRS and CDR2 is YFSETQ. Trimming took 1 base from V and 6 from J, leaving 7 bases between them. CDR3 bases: TGCGCCAGCAGCTTGATGGGAGATGAAAAACTGTTTTTT. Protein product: CASSLMGDEKLFF.

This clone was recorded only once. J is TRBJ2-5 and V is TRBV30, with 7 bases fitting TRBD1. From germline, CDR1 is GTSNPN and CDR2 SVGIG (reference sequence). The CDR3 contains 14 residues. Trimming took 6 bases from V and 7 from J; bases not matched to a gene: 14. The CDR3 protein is CACTFGTAEGTQYF. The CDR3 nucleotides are TGTGCCTGCACTTTCGGGACAGCAGAAGGGACCCAGTACTTC.

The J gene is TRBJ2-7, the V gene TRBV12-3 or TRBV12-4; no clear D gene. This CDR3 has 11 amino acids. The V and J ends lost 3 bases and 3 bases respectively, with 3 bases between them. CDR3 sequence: CASSFSYEQYF. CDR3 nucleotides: TGTGCCAGCAGTTTCAGCTACGAGCAGTACTTC.

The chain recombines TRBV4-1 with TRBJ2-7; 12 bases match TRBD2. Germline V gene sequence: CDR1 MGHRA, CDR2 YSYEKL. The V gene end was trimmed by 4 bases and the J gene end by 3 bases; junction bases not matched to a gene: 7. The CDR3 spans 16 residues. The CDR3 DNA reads TGCGCCAGCAGCCCCGTACTAGCGGGGGGAAACTACGAGCAGTACTTC. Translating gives CASSPVLAGGNYEQYF.

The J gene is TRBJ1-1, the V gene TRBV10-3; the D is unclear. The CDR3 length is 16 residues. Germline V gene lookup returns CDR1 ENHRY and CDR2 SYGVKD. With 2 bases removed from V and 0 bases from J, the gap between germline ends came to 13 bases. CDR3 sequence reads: CAISEGQPLMNTEAFF. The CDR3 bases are TGTGCCATCAGTGAGGGGCAGCCGTTAATGAACACTGAAGCTTTCTTT.

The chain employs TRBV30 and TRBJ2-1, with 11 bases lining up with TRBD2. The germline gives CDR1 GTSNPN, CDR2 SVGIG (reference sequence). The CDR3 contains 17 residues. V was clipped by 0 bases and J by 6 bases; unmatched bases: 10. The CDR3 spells CAWSVPFLAGGGNEQFF. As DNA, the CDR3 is TGTGCCTGGAGTGTACCCTTTCTAGCGGGGGGCGGCAATGAGCAGTTCTTC.

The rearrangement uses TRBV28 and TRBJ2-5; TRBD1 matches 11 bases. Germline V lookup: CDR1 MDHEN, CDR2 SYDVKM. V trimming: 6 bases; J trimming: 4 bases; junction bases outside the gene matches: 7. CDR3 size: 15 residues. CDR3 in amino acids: CASSDPGTGGETQYF. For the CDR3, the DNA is TGTGCCAGCAGCGACCCCGGGACAGGGGGAGAGACCCAGTACTTC.

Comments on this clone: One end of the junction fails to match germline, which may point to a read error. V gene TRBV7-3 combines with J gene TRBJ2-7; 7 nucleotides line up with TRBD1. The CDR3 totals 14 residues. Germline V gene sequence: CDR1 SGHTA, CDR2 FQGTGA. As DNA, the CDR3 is TGTGCCAGCAGCTTCCAAGGGGGCTCCTACGGGCAGTACTTC. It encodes CASSFQGGSYGQYF. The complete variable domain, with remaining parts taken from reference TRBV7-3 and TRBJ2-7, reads GAGVSQTPSNKVTEKGKYVELRCDPISGHTALYWYRQSLGQGPEFLIYFQGTGAADDSGLPNDRFFAVRPEGSVSTLKIQRTERGDSAVYLCASSFQGGSYGQYFGPGTRLTVT.

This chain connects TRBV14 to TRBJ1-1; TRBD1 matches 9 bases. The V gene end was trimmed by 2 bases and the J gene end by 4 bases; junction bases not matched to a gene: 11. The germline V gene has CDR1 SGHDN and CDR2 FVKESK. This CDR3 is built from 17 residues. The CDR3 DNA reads TGTGCCAGCAGCCAAACCGGGACAGGGTCCCTGGTCACTGAAGCTTTCTTT. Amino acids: CASSQTGTGSLVTEAFF.

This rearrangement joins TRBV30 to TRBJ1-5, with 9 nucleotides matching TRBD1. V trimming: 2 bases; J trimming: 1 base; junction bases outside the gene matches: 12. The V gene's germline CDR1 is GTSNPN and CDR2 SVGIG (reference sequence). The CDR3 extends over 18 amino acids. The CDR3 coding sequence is TGTGCCTGGAGTTCCTCACGGACAGGGGTTGGAAGCAATCAGCCCCAGCATTTT. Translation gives CAWSSSRTGVGSNQPQHF.

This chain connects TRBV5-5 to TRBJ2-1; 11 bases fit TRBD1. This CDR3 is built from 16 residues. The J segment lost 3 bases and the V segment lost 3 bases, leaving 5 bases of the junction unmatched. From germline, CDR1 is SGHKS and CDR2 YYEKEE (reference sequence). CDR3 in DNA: TGTGCCAGCAGCTCTCCCGGGACAGGGGGCTACAATGAGCAGTTCTTC. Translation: CASSSPGTGGYNEQFF.

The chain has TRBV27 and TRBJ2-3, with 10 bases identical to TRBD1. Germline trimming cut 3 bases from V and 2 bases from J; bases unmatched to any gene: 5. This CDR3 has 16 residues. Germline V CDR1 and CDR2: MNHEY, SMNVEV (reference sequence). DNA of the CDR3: TGTGCCAGCAGTTTTTCGACAGGGGGCGTCACAGATACGCAGTATTTT. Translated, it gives CASSFSTGGVTDTQYF.

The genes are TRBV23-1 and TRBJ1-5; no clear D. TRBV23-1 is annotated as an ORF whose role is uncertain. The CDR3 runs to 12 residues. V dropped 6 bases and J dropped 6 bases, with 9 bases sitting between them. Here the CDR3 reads CASSRGAQPQHF. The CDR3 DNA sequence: TGCGCCAGCAGCCGGGGAGCTCAGCCCCAGCATTTT.

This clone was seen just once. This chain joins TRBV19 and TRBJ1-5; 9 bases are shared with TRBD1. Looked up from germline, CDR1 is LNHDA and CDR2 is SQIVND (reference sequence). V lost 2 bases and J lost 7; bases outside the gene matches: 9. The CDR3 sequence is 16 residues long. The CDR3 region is CASSIILGQGNQPQHF. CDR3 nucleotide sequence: TGTGCCAGTAGTATAATTCTTGGACAGGGGAACCAGCCCCAGCATTTT.

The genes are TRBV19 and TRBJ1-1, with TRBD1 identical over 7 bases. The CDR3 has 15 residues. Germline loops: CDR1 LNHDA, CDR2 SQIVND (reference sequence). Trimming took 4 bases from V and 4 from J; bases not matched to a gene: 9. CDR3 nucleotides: TGTGCCAGTAGTACGGGACAGCTAGTGGGCACTGAAGCTTTCTTT. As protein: CASSTGQLVGTEAFF.

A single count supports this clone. The CDR3 loop reads CASIDRGRQGYTF. The CDR3 DNA follows: TGTGCCAGCATAGACAGGGGAAGGCAGGGCTACACCTTC. The chain joins TRBV6-5 to TRBJ1-2; the match to TRBD1 covers 8 bases. Germline V gene sequence: CDR1 MNHEY, CDR2 SVGAGI. This CDR3 region has 13 residues. J was trimmed by 8 bases and V by 7 bases; bases with no gene match: 9.

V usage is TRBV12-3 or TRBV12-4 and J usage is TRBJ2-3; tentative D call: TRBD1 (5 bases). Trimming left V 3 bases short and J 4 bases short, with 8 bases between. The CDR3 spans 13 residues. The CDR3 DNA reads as TGTGCCAGCAGTTTTCAGGGCGCAGATACGCAGTATTTT. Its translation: CASSFQGADTQYF.

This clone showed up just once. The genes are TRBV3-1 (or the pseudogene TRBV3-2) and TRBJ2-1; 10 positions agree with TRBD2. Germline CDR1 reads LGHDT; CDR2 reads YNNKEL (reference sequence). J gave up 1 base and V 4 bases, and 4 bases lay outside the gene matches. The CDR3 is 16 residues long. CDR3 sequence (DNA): TGTGCCAGCAGCCCCAGCGGGGGGGGTTCCTACAATGAGCAGTTCTTC. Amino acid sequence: CASSPSGGGSYNEQFF.

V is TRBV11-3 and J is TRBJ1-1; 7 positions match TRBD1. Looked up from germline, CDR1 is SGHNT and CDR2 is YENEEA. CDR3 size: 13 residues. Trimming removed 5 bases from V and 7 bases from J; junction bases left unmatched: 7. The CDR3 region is CASSPGTDLEAFF. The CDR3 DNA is TGTGCCAGCAGCCCCGGGACAGACCTTGAAGCTTTCTTT.

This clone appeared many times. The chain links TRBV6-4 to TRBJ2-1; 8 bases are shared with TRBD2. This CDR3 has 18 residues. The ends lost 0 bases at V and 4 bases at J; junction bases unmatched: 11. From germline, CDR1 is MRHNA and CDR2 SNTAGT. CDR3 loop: CASSDSLNSGGSYNEQFF. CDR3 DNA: TGTGCCAGCAGTGACTCGTTAAACTCGGGGGGGAGTTACAATGAGCAGTTCTTC.

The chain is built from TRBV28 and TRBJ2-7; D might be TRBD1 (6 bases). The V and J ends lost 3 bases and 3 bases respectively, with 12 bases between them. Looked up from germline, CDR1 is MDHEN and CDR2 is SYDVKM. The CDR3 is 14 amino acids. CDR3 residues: CASSFEGVIYEQYF. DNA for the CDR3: TGTGCCAGCAGTTTTGAGGGGGTAATCTACGAGCAGTACTTC.

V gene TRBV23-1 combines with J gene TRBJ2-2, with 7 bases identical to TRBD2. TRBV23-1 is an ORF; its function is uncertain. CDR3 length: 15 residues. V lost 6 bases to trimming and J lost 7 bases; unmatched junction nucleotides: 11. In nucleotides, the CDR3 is TGCGCCAGCAGACCCATCCGGGGGGAAGTCGGGGAGCTGTTTTTT. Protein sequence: CASRPIRGEVGELFF.

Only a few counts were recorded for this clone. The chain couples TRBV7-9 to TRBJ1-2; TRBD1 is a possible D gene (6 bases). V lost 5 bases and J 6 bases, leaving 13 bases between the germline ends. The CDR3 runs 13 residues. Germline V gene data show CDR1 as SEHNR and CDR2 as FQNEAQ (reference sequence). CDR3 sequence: CASSPTQGNGYTF. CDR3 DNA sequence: TGTGCCAGCAGCCCTACGCAGGGGAATGGCTACACCTTC.

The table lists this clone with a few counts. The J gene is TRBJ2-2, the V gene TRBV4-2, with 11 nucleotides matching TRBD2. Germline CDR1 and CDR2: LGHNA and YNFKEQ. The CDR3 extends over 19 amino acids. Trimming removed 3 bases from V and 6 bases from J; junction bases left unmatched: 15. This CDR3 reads CASSQTQGLAGGRPGELFF. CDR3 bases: TGTGCCAGCAGCCAGACCCAGGGGCTAGCGGGGGGCCGCCCCGGGGAGCTGTTTTTT.